The 10 T cell receptor beta chains presented below share a single source sample, sequenced in a study of blood T cell repertoires in COVID-19. Assay: immunoSEQ multiplex PCR; the TCRdb copy retains only in-frame clones and omits some. The data show 35,000 to 45,000 clones, 85% seen once. Sequenced: peripheral blood. The receptors originated from a human donor in a cohort sampled during active COVID-19.

V usage is TRBV30 and J usage is TRBJ1-1; D is undetermined. The CDR3 extends over 11 amino acids. V lost 5 bases and J 6 bases, leaving 10 bases between the germline ends. The V gene's germline CDR1 is GTSNPN and CDR2 SVGIG (reference sequence). CDR3 in DNA: TGTGCCTGGGCAACGGTGGCTGAAGCTTTCTTT. Amino acids: CAWATVAEAFF. The full variable domain, with the rest looked up from reference TRBV30 and TRBJ1-1, is SQTIHQWPATLVQPVGSPLSLECTVEGTSNPNLYWYRQAAGRGLQLLFYSVGIGQISSEVPQNLSASRPQDRQFILSSKKLLLSDSGFYLCAWATVAEAFFGQGTRLTVV.

The chain carries TRBV12-3 or TRBV12-4 and TRBJ1-1, with no clear D. Trimming shortened V by 5 bases and J by 4 bases, and 5 bases separated the two germline ends. This CDR3 spans 11 amino acids. The chain's CDR3 is CASSKSTEAFF. The CDR3 nucleotides read TGTGCCAGCAGTAAGAGCACTGAAGCTTTCTTT.

The chain couples TRBV18 to TRBJ1-2, with a weak D call TRBD1 (5 bases). CDR1 KGHSH and CDR2 LQKENI come from the germline V gene. The germline V and J ends were trimmed by 4 bases and 3 bases, with 12 bases remaining between them. The CDR3 sequence is 14 residues long. The CDR3 DNA reads as TGTGCCAGCTCACGGTGGGGGGAGGACTATGGCTACACCTTC. Protein: CASSRWGEDYGYTF.

The rearrangement uses TRBV3-1 (or the pseudogene TRBV3-2) and TRBJ2-7; 13 positions agree with TRBD2. Germline V gene lookup returns CDR1 LGHDT and CDR2 YNNKEL (reference sequence). Unmatched junction bases numbered 8, after V lost 0 bases and J lost 9 bases. The CDR3 contains 16 residues. The CDR3 DNA follows: TGTGCCAGCAGCCAAGATTTAGTGACTAGCGGGGGGCGGCAGTACTTC. Its protein product is CASSQDLVTSGGRQYF.

This clone was seen only once. This chain connects TRBV7-9 to TRBJ2-1, with a tentative D call TRBD2 (5 bases). This CDR3 spans 13 amino acids. V lost 6 bases and J lost 10, with 16 bases in between. Germline V gene lookup returns CDR1 SEHNR and CDR2 FQNEAQ (reference sequence). CDR3 nucleotides: TGTGCCAGCAGGCCCGGACTGCCCGGCGAGCAGTTCTTC. Translation gives CASRPGLPGEQFF.

This chain connects TRBV11-2 to TRBJ2-3, with 12 bases identical to TRBD2. Germline V gene data show CDR1 as SGHAT and CDR2 as FQNNGV. Trimming took 2 bases from V and 0 from J; bases not matched to a gene: 6. The CDR3 extends over 18 amino acids. The CDR3 region is CASSLLAGGLTSTDTQYF. The CDR3 DNA sequence: TGTGCCAGCAGCTTACTAGCGGGGGGGCTAACTAGCACAGATACGCAGTATTTT.

The chain links TRBV5-1 to TRBJ2-5; D ambiguous. V lost 4 bases, J lost 5 bases, and 9 bases lay in between. This CDR3 is built from 12 residues. Per the germline V gene, CDR1 is SGHRS and CDR2 is YFSETQ. DNA for the CDR3: TGCGCCAGCAGCCTCGACACTGAGACCCAGTACTTC. Amino acids: CASSLDTETQYF.

V usage is TRBV6-2 or TRBV6-3 and J usage is TRBJ1-1; no firm D call. The CDR3 contains 13 residues. Germline CDR1 MNHEY, CDR2 SVGEGT. V was trimmed by 3 bases and J by 4 bases, leaving 9 bases between them. Here the CDR3 reads CASSYRRSTEAFF. CDR3 DNA: TGTGCCAGCAGTTATAGGCGGAGCACTGAAGCTTTCTTT.

The chain joins TRBV10-3 to TRBJ2-1; D might be TRBD2 (5 bases). This CDR3 contains 16 residues. Trimming shortened V by 1 base and J by 2 bases, and 12 bases separated the two germline ends. Per the germline V gene, CDR1 is ENHRY and CDR2 is SYGVKD. DNA for the CDR3: TGTGCCATCAGTGAGTTTGCGGGCCAGCCCTACAATGAGCAGTTCTTC. This codes for CAISEFAGQPYNEQFF.

This clone was seen a single time. V and J are TRBV27 and TRBJ1-5; D remains ambiguous. In germline, CDR1 is MNHEY, CDR2 SMNVEV (reference sequence). This CDR3 comprises 14 residues. V was clipped by 2 bases and J by 7 bases, with 12 bases between them. CDR3 bases: TGTGCCAGCAGTTTAATATCGGGGAGCCAGCCCCAGCATTTT. This codes for CASSLISGSQPQHF.